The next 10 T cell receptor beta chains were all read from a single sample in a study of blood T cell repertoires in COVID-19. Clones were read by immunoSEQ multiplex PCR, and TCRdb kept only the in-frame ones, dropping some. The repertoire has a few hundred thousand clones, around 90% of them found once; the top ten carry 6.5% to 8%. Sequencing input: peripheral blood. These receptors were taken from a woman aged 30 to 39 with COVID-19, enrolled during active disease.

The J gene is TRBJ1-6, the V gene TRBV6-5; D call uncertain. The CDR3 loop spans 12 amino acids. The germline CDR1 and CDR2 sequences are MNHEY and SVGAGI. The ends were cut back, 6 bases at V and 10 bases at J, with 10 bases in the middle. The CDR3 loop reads CASSSVESPLHF. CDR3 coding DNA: TGTGCCAGCAGCTCCGTCGAGTCACCCCTCCACTTT.

As DNA, the CDR3 is TGCGCCAGCAGTGAGTCGAAGAGCGGGGGCCAAGAGACCCAGTACTTC. Its protein is CASSESKSGGQETQYF. V and J are TRBV10-1 and TRBJ2-5; 8 nucleotides agree with TRBD2. The V gene's germline CDR1 is WNHNN and CDR2 SYGVQD (reference sequence). The V segment lost 0 bases and the J segment 1 base; nucleotides outside the gene matches: 4. The CDR3 length is 16 residues.

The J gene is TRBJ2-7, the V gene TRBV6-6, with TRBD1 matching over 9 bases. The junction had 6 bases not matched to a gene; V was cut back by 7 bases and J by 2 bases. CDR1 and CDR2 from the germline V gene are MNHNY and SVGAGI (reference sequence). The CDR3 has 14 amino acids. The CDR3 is CASTPGQGPYEQYF. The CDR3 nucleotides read TGTGCCAGCACCCCGGGACAGGGACCCTACGAGCAGTACTTC.

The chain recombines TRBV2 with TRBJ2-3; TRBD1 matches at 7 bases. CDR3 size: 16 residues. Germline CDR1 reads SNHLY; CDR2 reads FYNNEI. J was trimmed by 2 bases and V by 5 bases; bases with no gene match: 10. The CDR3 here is CASSWETGPLTDTQYF. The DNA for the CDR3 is TGTGCCAGCAGTTGGGAGACAGGGCCTCTCACAGATACGCAGTATTTT.

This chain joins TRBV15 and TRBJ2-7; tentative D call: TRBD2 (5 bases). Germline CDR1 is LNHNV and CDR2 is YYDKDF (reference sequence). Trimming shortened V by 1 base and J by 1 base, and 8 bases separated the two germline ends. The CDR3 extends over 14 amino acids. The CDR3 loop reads CATSRALVSYEQYF. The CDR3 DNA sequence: TGTGCCACCAGCAGAGCACTAGTTTCCTACGAGCAGTACTTC.

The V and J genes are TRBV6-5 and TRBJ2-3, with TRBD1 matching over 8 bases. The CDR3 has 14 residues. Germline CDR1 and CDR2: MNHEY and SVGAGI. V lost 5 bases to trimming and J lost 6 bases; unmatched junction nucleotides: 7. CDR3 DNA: TGTGCCAGCAGTCGAGGACAGGGCCGGGATACGCAGTATTTT. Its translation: CASSRGQGRDTQYF.

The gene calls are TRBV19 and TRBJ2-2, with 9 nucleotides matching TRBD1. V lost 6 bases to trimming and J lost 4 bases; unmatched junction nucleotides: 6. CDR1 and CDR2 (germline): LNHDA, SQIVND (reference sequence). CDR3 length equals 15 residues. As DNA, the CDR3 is TGTGCCAGTAGGGGACAGGGAAAATCCACCGGGGAGCTGTTTTTT. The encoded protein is CASRGQGKSTGELFF.

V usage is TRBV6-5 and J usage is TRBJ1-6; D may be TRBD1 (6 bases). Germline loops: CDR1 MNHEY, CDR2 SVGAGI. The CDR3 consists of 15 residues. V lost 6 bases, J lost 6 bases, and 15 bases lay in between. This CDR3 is CASSPWGGTNSPLHF. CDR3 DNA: TGTGCCAGCAGCCCCTGGGGGGGCACTAATTCACCCCTCCACTTT.

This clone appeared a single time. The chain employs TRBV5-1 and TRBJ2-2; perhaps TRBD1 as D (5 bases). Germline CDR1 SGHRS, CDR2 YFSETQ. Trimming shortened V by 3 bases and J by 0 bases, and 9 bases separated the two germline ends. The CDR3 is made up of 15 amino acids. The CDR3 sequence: CASSSRVANTGELFF. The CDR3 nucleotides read TGCGCCAGCAGCTCCAGGGTGGCGAACACCGGGGAGCTGTTTTTT.

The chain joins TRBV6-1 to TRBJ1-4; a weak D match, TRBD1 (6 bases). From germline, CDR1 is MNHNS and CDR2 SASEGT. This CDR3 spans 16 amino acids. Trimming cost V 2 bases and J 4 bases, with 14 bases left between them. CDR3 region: CASSEYVGAVNEKLFF. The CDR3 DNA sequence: TGTGCCAGCAGTGAATACGTGGGGGCGGTTAATGAAAAACTGTTTTTT.